The 22 T cell receptor beta chains below all came from one sample that was sequenced in a study of a mutant IDH1 vaccine in newly diagnosed glioma. Assay: immunoSEQ multiplex PCR; the TCRdb copy retains only in-frame clones and omits some. Of more than 35,000 clones in the sample, about 86% were seen once. These receptors lack a known antigen. Time point in this sample: week 35, safety follow-up. Vaccine doses each comprised 300 ug of mutant IDH1 20-mer peptide, with topical imiquimod. Sample: PBMCs, taken from a glioma patient whose treatment included an IDH1 peptide vaccine. The receptors were sampled from a woman aged 35 to 49 with glioma. Some clones in this sample may be carry-over from other donors' samples.

The rearrangement uses TRBV7-9 and TRBJ1-4, with D unresolved. Germline CDR1 SEHNR, CDR2 FQNEAQ (reference sequence). The V end lost 3 bases, the J end lost 5 bases, and 7 bases lay between the germline ends. This CDR3 contains 13 residues. CDR3 sequence: CASSFLVNEKLFF. For the CDR3, the DNA is TGTGCCAGCAGCTTTTTGGTAAATGAAAAACTGTTTTTT.

This clone appeared a single time. The chain is built from TRBV6-1 and TRBJ2-7; D remains unclear. The CDR3 sequence is 10 residues long. V was trimmed by 1 base and J by 13 bases, leaving 8 bases between them. Germline V gene sequence: CDR1 MNHNS, CDR2 SASEGT. CDR3 residues: CASSEGQPYF. DNA for the CDR3: TGTGCCAGCAGTGAAGGTCAGCCATACTTC.

This sequence joins TRBV4-1 and TRBJ1-5; 8 bases fit TRBD1. Germline V gene lookup returns CDR1 MGHRA and CDR2 YSYEKL. The CDR3 runs 15 residues. The junction had 6 bases not matched to a gene; V was cut back by 1 base and J by 7 bases. Here the CDR3 reads CASSQGTGWRQPQHF. DNA for the CDR3: TGCGCCAGCAGCCAAGGGACAGGGTGGCGGCAGCCCCAGCATTTT.

The rearrangement links TRBV4-3 to TRBJ2-3, with TRBD1 identical over 11 bases. The CDR3 has 17 amino acids. V shed 0 bases, J shed 3 bases, and the junction held 5 bases outside the gene matches. Per germline, CDR1 LGHNA and CDR2 YSLEER. This chain's CDR3 is CASSQDGQGALTDTQYF. The DNA for the CDR3 is TGCGCCAGCAGCCAAGACGGACAGGGGGCGTTGACAGATACGCAGTATTTT.

J is TRBJ2-2 and V is TRBV11-1; D gene unclear. This CDR3 contains 14 residues. Trimming took 2 bases from V and 1 from J, leaving 5 bases between them. Germline CDR1 reads SGHAT; CDR2 reads FQDESV (reference sequence). The CDR3 nucleotides are TGTGCCAGCAGCTTACGGCGGAACACCGGGGAGCTGTTTTTT. Translated, it gives CASSLRRNTGELFF.

The V gene is TRBV29-1, the J gene TRBJ1-1; D is perhaps TRBD1 (6 bases). Per germline, CDR1 SQVTM and CDR2 ANQGSEA. V was trimmed by 3 bases and J by 1 base, leaving 12 bases between them. This CDR3 spans 14 amino acids. CDR3 loop: CSVEAGAGNTEAFF. The DNA of the CDR3 is TGCAGCGTTGAGGCGGGGGCGGGGAACACTGAAGCTTTCTTT.

This clone occurred a few times. V is TRBV6-4 and J is TRBJ2-1, with 8 bases lining up with TRBD2. Germline CDR1 and CDR2: MRHNA and SNTAGT. The CDR3 is 15 residues long. J was trimmed by 0 bases and V by 8 bases; bases with no gene match: 6. The DNA of the CDR3 is TGTGCCAGCCGGACTAGCACCAGCTCCTACAATGAGCAGTTCTTC. This sequence encodes CASRTSTSSYNEQFF.

The gene calls are TRBV28 and TRBJ1-5, with TRBD1 matching 9 bases. The CDR3 has 15 residues. The germline V gene has CDR1 MDHEN and CDR2 SYDVKM. The junction had 9 bases not matched to a gene; V was cut back by 6 bases and J by 6 bases. The CDR3 sequence: CASSHLRQGVQPQHF. In DNA, the CDR3 is TGTGCCAGCAGCCACCTACGACAGGGGGTTCAGCCCCAGCATTTT.

J is TRBJ1-3 and V is TRBV2; the D gene is possibly TRBD1 (6 bases). The V end was cut by 1 base, the J end by 8 bases, with 21 bases between. CDR3 size: 17 residues. Germline CDR1 is SNHLY and CDR2 is FYNNEI. Here the CDR3 reads CASSEGPVTRGLHTIYF. The CDR3 DNA sequence: TGTGCCAGCAGTGAAGGGCCGGTTACAAGGGGGTTACACACCATATATTTT.

The V gene is TRBV5-6, the J gene TRBJ1-1, with D tentatively TRBD1 (5 bases). V lost 4 bases and J lost 1, with 14 bases in between. The CDR3 covers 15 residues. Germline values: CDR1 SGHDT, CDR2 YYEEEE. The CDR3 sequence is CASSTSYRSNTEAFF. The CDR3 nucleotides read TGTGCCAGCAGCACTAGTTACAGGTCGAACACTGAAGCTTTCTTT.

The chain recombines TRBV12-5 with TRBJ2-7; D gene uncertain. This CDR3 has 12 amino acids. Germline values: CDR1 LGHNT, CDR2 FRNRAP. The ends were cut back, 1 base at V and 7 bases at J, with 8 bases in the middle. As DNA, the CDR3 is TGTGCTAGTGGTTTGGGGCGAAGAGAGCAGTACTTC. Translated, it gives CASGLGRREQYF.

The gene calls are TRBV7-2 and TRBJ2-2; D is perhaps TRBD1 (6 bases). Germline CDR1 SGHTA, CDR2 FQGNSA. The CDR3 consists of 15 residues. V was shortened by 2 bases and J by 7 bases, with 14 bases between the two germline ends. As DNA, the CDR3 is TGTGCCAGCAGCTTACAGGGGTTTGATGGCGGGGAGCTGTTTTTT. The encoded protein is CASSLQGFDGGELFF.

This rearrangement joins TRBV14 to TRBJ1-5; 8 bases match TRBD1. The CDR3 has 19 amino acids. Germline V gene data show CDR1 as SGHDN and CDR2 as FVKESK. V was clipped by 5 bases and J by 0 bases; unmatched bases: 15. The CDR3 loop reads CASSCLEGQDYYSNQPQHF. DNA of the CDR3: TGTGCCAGCAGCTGCCTGGAGGGACAGGATTACTATAGCAATCAGCCCCAGCATTTT.

The chain joins TRBV11-2 to TRBJ1-1; D ambiguous. CDR3 length: 15 amino acids. Germline V gene sequence: CDR1 SGHAT, CDR2 FQNNGV. Deletions cut 2 bases from V and 4 bases from J, with 14 bases between. The CDR3 DNA reads as TGTGCCAGCAGCTTATTGCCGGGGTGGGGCACTGAAGCTTTCTTT. The encoded protein is CASSLLPGWGTEAFF.

The gene calls are TRBV28 and TRBJ2-5; no definite D call. V was cut by 3 bases and J by 1 base, with 0 bases left in between. Germline values: CDR1 MDHEN, CDR2 SYDVKM. This CDR3 has 11 amino acids. The CDR3 DNA is TGTGCCAGCAGTTTCCAAGAGACCCAGTACTTC. Residues: CASSFQETQYF.

The CDR3: CASSDGVGGTDTQYF. The CDR3 DNA sequence: TGTGCCAGCAGTGACGGGGTGGGGGGCACAGATACGCAGTATTTT. V is TRBV6-4 and J is TRBJ2-3; the D gene could be TRBD1 or TRBD2 (5 bases each). This CDR3 has 15 amino acids. Germline assignment: CDR1 MRHNA and CDR2 SNTAGT. Trimming pared 2 bases from V and 1 base from J, leaving 10 bases between.

The V call is TRBV4-1, the J call TRBJ2-4; perhaps TRBD1 as D (6 bases). CDR1 and CDR2 from the germline V gene are MGHRA and YSYEKL. This CDR3 has 16 residues. The ends were cut back, 2 bases at V and 9 bases at J, with 20 bases in the middle. CDR3 sequence reads: CASSQLPGAPERIQYF. CDR3 DNA: TGCGCCAGCAGCCAACTTCCAGGGGCTCCTGAACGCATTCAGTACTTC.

The chain has TRBV27 and TRBJ2-5; possible D gene TRBD2, 5 bases. Trimming took off 4 bases at V and 4 bases at J, with 16 bases between the two ends. The CDR3 contains 15 residues. Germline V gene data show CDR1 as MNHEY and CDR2 as SMNVEV (reference sequence). The CDR3 reads CASSYRGARGETQYF. The CDR3 nucleotides are TGTGCCAGCAGTTATCGAGGCGCCCGGGGAGAGACCCAGTACTTC.

In its sample, this clone was seen a few times. The chain uses TRBV5-5 and TRBJ1-2, with D possibly being TRBD1 (6 bases). Trimming cost V 3 bases and J 8 bases, with 14 bases left between them. From germline, CDR1 is SGHKS and CDR2 YYEKEE (reference sequence). The CDR3 runs 13 residues. In DNA, the CDR3 is TGTGCCAGCAGCTCCCCAGGGGCAAAAGGCTACACCTTC. It specifies CASSSPGAKGYTF.

The chain couples TRBV27 to TRBJ2-2; D is uncertain. The germline gives CDR1 MNHEY, CDR2 SMNVEV (reference sequence). V was shortened by 6 bases and J by 5 bases, with 7 bases between the two germline ends. This CDR3 is 12 amino acids long. CDR3 nucleotide sequence: TGTGCCAGCAGAATCGCAACCGGGGAGCTGTTTTTT. Amino acids: CASRIATGELFF.

The V call is TRBV5-5, the J call TRBJ2-3; 7 bases align to TRBD1. The CDR3 covers 13 residues. Germline-derived CDR1 and CDR2 are SGHKS and YYEKEE (reference sequence). The trim removed 4 bases at V and 5 bases at J, leaving 4 bases unmatched. The DNA for the CDR3 is TGTGCCAGCAGCATATACAGGGGAGATACGCAGTATTTT. Protein sequence: CASSIYRGDTQYF.

This chain joins TRBV6-5 and TRBJ1-2, with 7 nucleotides matching TRBD1. V lost 5 bases, J lost 0 bases, and 3 bases stayed unmatched. Germline V lookup: CDR1 MNHEY, CDR2 SVGAGI. The CDR3 spans 14 residues. The CDR3 region is CASSADRPNYGYTF. The CDR3 nucleotides are TGTGCCAGCAGTGCGGACAGGCCTAACTATGGCTACACCTTC.